This TCR beta chain was sequenced for a study of blood T cell repertoires in COVID-19. Study-wide background: Sites across the United States, Italy and Spain contributed samples from acute and convalescent COVID-19. Sources were T cells, B-cell-depleted T cells, or PBMCs; the material itself was cDNA or gDNA.

The CDR3 runs to 14 residues. CDR1 and CDR2 (germline): SGHTA, FQGNSA. V lost 1 base to trimming and J lost 2 bases, with 8 bases between them. In the source study's methods: Quantification of nucleated cells was approximated via reference gene primer amplification. The method was immunoSEQ multiplex PCR; TCRdb's version includes in-frame clones alone and lacks a portion of them. V, J and clone size reflect that table, while D and trimming were determined from the DNA. The sample has some 220,000 clones; about 85% are singletons. The chain couples TRBV7-2 to TRBJ2-5; D not resolved. Sequencing input: peripheral blood. The origin of this receptor is a woman in her sixties or seventies with active or convalescent COVID-19. CDR3 amino acids: CASSLVAAQETQYF. CDR3 DNA sequence: TGTGCCAGCAGCTTAGTGGCGGCACAAGAGACCCAGTACTTC. Variable domain in full (rest from reference TRBV7-2 and TRBJ2-5): GAGVSQSPSNKVTEKGKDVELRCDPISGHTALYWYRQSLGQGLEFLIYFQGNSAPDKSGLPSDRFSAERTGGSVSTLTIQRTQQEDSAVYLCASSLVAAQETQYFGPGTRLLVL.